The present entry profiles one T cell receptor (beta chain) with its context. Profiling relied on immunoSEQ multiplex PCR, and the TCRdb table lists in-frame clones only, not all of them. The sample consists of about 2.3 million clones, more than 85% of them appearing once. V lost 6 bases to trimming and J lost 5 bases; unmatched junction nucleotides: 14. CDR3 length equals 17 residues. CDR1 is MDHEN, CDR2 SYDVKM, per germline. The sample is drawn from a study of shared clonotypes between healthy human individuals. Input material: naive CD4+ T cells from PBMCs. Subset denoted: CD45RA+ positively selected. This receptor was taken from a man aged 18 to 30 in good health. Some clones in this sample may be carry-over from other donors' samples. J is TRBJ2-2 and V is TRBV28; 8 positions agree with TRBD2. CDR3 DNA sequence: TGTGCCAGCAGCCTCGCGGCTGGCGGGAGGCAGACCGGGGAGCTGTTTTTT. Translated, it gives CASSLAAGGRQTGELFF.